Included here is one T cell receptor beta chain sequence, with context. The V segment lost 5 bases and the J segment 3 bases; nucleotides outside the gene matches: 5. Germline V CDR1 and CDR2: SEHNR, FQNEAQ (reference sequence). The CDR3 extends over 14 amino acids. The sample belongs to a study of blood T cell repertoires in COVID-19. About the research overall: Acute and convalescent COVID-19 samples came from the United States, Italy and Spain.

Some clones are missing from TCRdb's copy, which holds only in-frame ones; the method was immunoSEQ multiplex PCR. The sample includes approximately 28,000 clones, more than 70% of them seen just once. The material sequenced was peripheral blood. The TCR was taken from a boy younger than 10 with active or convalescent COVID-19. The chain is built from TRBV7-9 and TRBJ2-3, with 7 bases matching TRBD2. The CDR3 DNA sequence: TGTGCCAGCAGCATAAGCGGGAATACAGATACGCAGTATTTT. Amino acid sequence: CASSISGNTDTQYF. The whole variable domain, filled in from reference TRBV7-9 and TRBJ2-3, reads DTGVSQNPRHKITKRGQNVTFRCDPISEHNRLYWYRQTLGQGPEFLTYFQNEAQLEKSRLLSDRFSAERPKGSFSTLEIQRTEQGDSAMYLCASSISGNTDTQYFGPGTRLTVL.